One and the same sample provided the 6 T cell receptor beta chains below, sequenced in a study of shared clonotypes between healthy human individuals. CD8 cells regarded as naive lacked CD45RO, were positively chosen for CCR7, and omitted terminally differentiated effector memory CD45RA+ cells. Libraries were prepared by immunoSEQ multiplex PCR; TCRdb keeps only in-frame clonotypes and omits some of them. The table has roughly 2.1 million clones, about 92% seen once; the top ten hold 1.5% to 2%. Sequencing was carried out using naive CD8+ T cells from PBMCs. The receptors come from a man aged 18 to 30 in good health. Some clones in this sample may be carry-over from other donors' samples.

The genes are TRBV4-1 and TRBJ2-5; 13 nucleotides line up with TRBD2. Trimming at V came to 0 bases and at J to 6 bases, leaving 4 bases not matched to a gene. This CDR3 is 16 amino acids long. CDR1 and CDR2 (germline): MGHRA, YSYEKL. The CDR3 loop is CASSQDRLAGGKTQYF. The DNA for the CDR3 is TGCGCCAGCAGCCAAGATCGACTAGCGGGAGGAAAGACCCAGTACTTC.

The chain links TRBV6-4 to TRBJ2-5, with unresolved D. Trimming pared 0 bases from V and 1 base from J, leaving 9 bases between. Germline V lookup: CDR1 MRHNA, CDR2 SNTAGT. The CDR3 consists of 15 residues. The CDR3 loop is CASSDSYTVQETQYF. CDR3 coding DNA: TGTGCCAGCAGTGACTCCTACACAGTCCAAGAGACCCAGTACTTC.

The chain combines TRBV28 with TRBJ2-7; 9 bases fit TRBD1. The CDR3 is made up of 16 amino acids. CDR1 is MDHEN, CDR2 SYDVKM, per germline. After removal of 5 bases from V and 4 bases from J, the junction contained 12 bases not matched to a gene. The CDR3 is CASSLPSGTGRYEQYF. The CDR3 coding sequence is TGTGCCAGCAGTCTCCCGTCCGGGACAGGGAGATACGAGCAGTACTTC. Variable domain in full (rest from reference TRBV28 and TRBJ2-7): DVKVTQSSRYLVKRTGEKVFLECVQDMDHENMFWYRQDPGLGLRLIYFSYDVKMKEKGDIPEGYSVSREKKERFSLILESASTNQTSMYLCASSLPSGTGRYEQYFGPGTRLTVT.

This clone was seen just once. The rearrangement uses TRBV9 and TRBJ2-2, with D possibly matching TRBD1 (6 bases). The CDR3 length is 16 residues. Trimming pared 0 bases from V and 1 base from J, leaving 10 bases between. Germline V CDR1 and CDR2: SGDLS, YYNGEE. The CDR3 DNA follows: TGTGCCAGCAGCGTAGTAGAGGGGGAGAACACCGGGGAGCTGTTTTTT. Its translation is CASSVVEGENTGELFF.

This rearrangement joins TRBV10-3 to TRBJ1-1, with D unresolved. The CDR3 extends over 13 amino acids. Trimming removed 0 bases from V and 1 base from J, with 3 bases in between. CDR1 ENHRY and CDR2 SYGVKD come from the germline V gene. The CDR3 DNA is TGTGCCATCAGTGAGTCATGGAACACTGAAGCTTTCTTT. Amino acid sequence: CAISESWNTEAFF.

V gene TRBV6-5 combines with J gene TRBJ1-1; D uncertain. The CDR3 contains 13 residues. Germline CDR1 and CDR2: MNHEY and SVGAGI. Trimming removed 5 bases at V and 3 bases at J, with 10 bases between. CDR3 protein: CASSPGWDTEAFF. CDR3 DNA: TGTGCCAGCAGTCCAGGCTGGGACACTGAAGCTTTCTTT.